The 20 T cell receptor beta chains given below trace back to one sample, sequenced in a study of technical replicates of blood from four donors. The method was immunoSEQ multiplex PCR; TCRdb's version includes in-frame clones alone and lacks a portion of them. The profile shows nearly 70,000 clones, approximately 89% of them singletons. The source material was PBMCs. All receptors derive from a human donor in good health. Some clones in this sample may be carry-over from other donors' samples.

The rearrangement uses TRBV30 and TRBJ2-1; no definite D call. CDR1 is GTSNPN and CDR2 is SVGIG in the germline V gene (reference sequence). The CDR3 sequence is 11 residues long. Trimming took off 2 bases at V and 5 bases at J, with 4 bases between the two ends. CDR3 sequence: CAWSSDNEQFF. The DNA of the CDR3 is TGTGCCTGGAGTTCTGACAATGAGCAGTTCTTC.

The gene calls are TRBV2 and TRBJ1-2; tentatively, D is TRBD1 (5 bases). This CDR3 region has 13 residues. CDR1 and CDR2 (germline): SNHLY, FYNNEI. Trimming removed 6 bases at V and 2 bases at J, with 10 bases between. For the CDR3, the DNA is TGTGCCAGCAGCAGACAGAGGAACTATGGCTACACCTTC. It encodes CASSRQRNYGYTF.

The genes are TRBV7-9 and TRBJ2-1; 7 nucleotides line up with TRBD1. CDR3 length equals 15 residues. Trimming at V came to 4 bases and at J to 6 bases, leaving 9 bases not matched to a gene. CDR1 and CDR2 from the germline V gene are SEHNR and FQNEAQ (reference sequence). CDR3 amino acids: CASSSTRDSSNEQFF. Here the CDR3 DNA reads TGTGCCAGCAGCTCCACACGGGACAGCAGCAATGAGCAGTTCTTC.

V gene TRBV7-2 combines with J gene TRBJ2-5; tentative D call: TRBD2 (5 bases). Germline V CDR1 and CDR2: SGHTA, FQGNSA. The CDR3 length is 12 residues. V was cut by 7 bases and J by 4 bases, with 10 bases left in between. CDR3 coding DNA: TGTGCCAGCACGGAGGTGGGAGAGACCCAGTACTTC. It is translated as CASTEVGETQYF.

This chain joins TRBV7-2 and TRBJ2-7, with D possibly TRBD2 on 8 matching bases. The V gene lost 5 bases and the J gene lost 12 bases, with 20 bases spanning the gap. The length of the CDR3 is 13 residues. The germline CDR1 and CDR2 sequences are SGHTA and FQGNSA. The CDR3 sequence: CASSEGAQRGTYF. CDR3 nucleotides: TGTGCCAGCAGCGAGGGGGCCCAGCGGGGGACGTACTTC.

The gene calls are TRBV15 and TRBJ2-5, with 12 bases matching TRBD2. J lost 3 bases, V lost 1 base, and 3 bases had no gene match. From germline, CDR1 is LNHNV and CDR2 YYDKDF (reference sequence). The CDR3 consists of 16 residues. CDR3 bases: TGTGCCACCAGCAGAGGGACTAGCGGGACGGAAGAGACCCAGTACTTC. Its protein product is CATSRGTSGTEETQYF.

This clone was detected only a few times. This chain connects TRBV7-8 to TRBJ2-7; 7 nucleotides line up with TRBD2. The CDR3 is made up of 14 amino acids. Germline CDR1 is SGHVS and CDR2 is FQNEAQ. After removal of 4 bases from V and 0 bases from J, the junction contained 3 bases not matched to a gene. In DNA form, the CDR3 reads TGTGCCAGCAGCTCCCGGGACTACTCCTACGAGCAGTACTTC. It is translated as CASSSRDYSYEQYF.

In regard to this clone: Within the sample, other DNA sequences also encode this same CDR3. The rearrangement uses TRBV4-3 and TRBJ1-2; D is unresolved. This CDR3 is built from 13 residues. Germline loops: CDR1 LGHNA, CDR2 YSLEER. The V end lost 0 bases, the J end lost 5 bases, and 7 bases lay between the germline ends. CDR3 bases: TGCGCCAGCAGCCAAGAACGCGGGTATGGCTACACCTTC. It yields the protein CASSQERGYGYTF.

This clone appeared a few times. The chain joins TRBV18 to TRBJ2-3; TRBD2 matches 9 bases. Germline trimming cut 11 bases from V and 2 bases from J; bases unmatched to any gene: 5. The CDR3 extends over 13 amino acids. Germline CDR1 KGHSH, CDR2 LQKENI. CDR3 region: CAGASGVTDTQYF. The DNA of the CDR3 is TGTGCCGGCGCTAGCGGGGTCACAGATACGCAGTATTTT.

The genes are TRBV7-9 and TRBJ2-3; 11 bases are shared with TRBD2. After removal of 3 bases from V and 8 bases from J, the junction contained 4 bases not matched to a gene. Per germline, CDR1 SEHNR and CDR2 FQNEAQ (reference sequence). The CDR3 has 14 residues. The CDR3 DNA sequence: TGTGCCAGCAGCTTGACTAGCGGGGAAGGTACGCAGTATTTT. Amino acid sequence: CASSLTSGEGTQYF.

The chain combines TRBV21-1 with TRBJ2-1; the D segment call TRBD2 is taken from the table without a DNA check. TRBV21-1 corresponds to a pseudogene. The CDR3 totals 12 residues. CDR3 amino acids: CASSKEGGVVFF. In DNA, the CDR3 is TGTGCCAGCAGCAAAGAAGGAGGCGTTGTGTTCTTC.

The chain joins TRBV9 to TRBJ2-5, with 8 bases lining up with TRBD2. The V and J ends lost 4 bases and 4 bases, in that order; junction bases with no gene match: 9. CDR1 is SGDLS, CDR2 YYNGEE, per germline. This CDR3 is 15 amino acids long. The CDR3 spells CASSPIGGAGETQYF. CDR3 DNA: TGTGCCAGCAGCCCTATCGGGGGGGCAGGAGAGACCCAGTACTTC.

The V call is TRBV19, the J call TRBJ1-1, with D perhaps matching TRBD1 (6 bases). Germline-derived CDR1 and CDR2 are LNHDA and SQIVND (reference sequence). This CDR3 is 14 amino acids long. V dropped 5 bases and J dropped 1 base, with 11 bases sitting between them. CDR3 in amino acids: CASSSPGANTEAFF. The CDR3 DNA reads as TGTGCCAGTAGTTCCCCAGGGGCGAACACTGAAGCTTTCTTT.

The chain is built from TRBV19 and TRBJ1-3, with a possible D match to TRBD1 (5 bases). V was clipped by 4 bases and J by 2 bases, with 9 bases between them. From germline, CDR1 is LNHDA and CDR2 SQIVND (reference sequence). The CDR3 is 14 amino acids. CDR3 nucleotides: TGTGCCAGTAGTAACAGGAGCCCTGGAAACACCATATATTTT. As protein: CASSNRSPGNTIYF. The variable domain in full, with the rest retrieved from reference TRBV19 and TRBJ1-3, is DGGITQSPKYLFRKEGQNVTLSCEQNLNHDAMYWYRQDPGQGLRLIYYSQIVNDFQKGDIAEGYSVSREKKESFPLTVTSAQKNPTAFYLCASSNRSPGNTIYFGEGSWLTVV.

This clone was observed once. This chain joins TRBV5-1 and TRBJ2-7; 7 positions agree with TRBD1. This CDR3 has 14 residues. After removal of 4 bases from V and 5 bases from J, the junction contained 9 bases not matched to a gene. CDR1 and CDR2 from the germline V gene are SGHRS and YFSETQ. CDR3 sequence reads: CASSVTGWSDEQYF. The CDR3 DNA follows: TGCGCCAGCAGCGTGACAGGGTGGAGCGACGAGCAGTACTTC. The whole variable domain, remainder taken from reference TRBV5-1 and TRBJ2-7, is KAGVTQTPRYLIKTRGQQVTLSCSPISGHRSVSWYQQTPGQGLQFLFEYFSETQRNKGNFPGRFSGRQFSNSRSEMNVSTLELGDSALYLCASSVTGWSDEQYFGPGTRLTVT.

The chain couples TRBV5-1 to TRBJ1-4; 7 nucleotides align to TRBD1. V lost 4 bases, J lost 2 bases, and 5 bases stayed unmatched. The CDR3 length is 15 residues. Germline CDR1 and CDR2: SGHRS and YFSETQ. The CDR3 is CASSPTGSTNEKLFF. DNA for the CDR3: TGCGCCAGCAGCCCGACAGGGAGTACTAATGAAAAACTGTTTTTT.

The rearrangement uses TRBV19 and TRBJ1-5; possibly TRBD1 for D (6 bases). The CDR3 length is 15 residues. Germline loops: CDR1 LNHDA, CDR2 SQIVND (reference sequence). Trimming removed 3 bases at V and 1 base at J, with 10 bases between. CDR3 region: CASSMSGQSNQPQHF. The CDR3 coding sequence is TGTGCCAGTAGTATGAGTGGACAGAGCAATCAGCCCCAGCATTTT.

The chain is built from TRBV6-5 and TRBJ1-6; TRBD1 aligns across 7 bases. The CDR3 length is 15 residues. The germline V gene has CDR1 MNHEY and CDR2 SVGAGI. V was clipped by 8 bases and J by 5 bases; unmatched bases: 9. CDR3 in amino acids: CASRRTGVNNSPLHF. The CDR3 DNA reads as TGTGCCAGCCGTAGGACAGGTGTCAATAATTCACCCCTCCACTTT.

J is TRBJ1-1 and V is TRBV4-2, with D unclear. The CDR3 is 15 residues long. V was pared by 1 base and J by 3 bases, with 12 bases between. Germline V lookup: CDR1 LGHNA, CDR2 YNFKEQ. The DNA of the CDR3 is TGTGCCAGCAGCCAAGGGTCCGGAGTGTACACTGAAGCTTTCTTT. Translating it yields CASSQGSGVYTEAFF.

V is TRBV9 and J is TRBJ2-3, with 8 bases identical to TRBD2. The length of the CDR3 is 16 residues. V lost 3 bases, J lost 3 bases, and 9 bases stayed unmatched. Per germline, CDR1 SGDLS and CDR2 YYNGEE. The CDR3 DNA reads as TGTGCCAGCAGCGAGTTAGCGGGATCTAAGACAGATACGCAGTATTTT. This sequence encodes CASSELAGSKTDTQYF.